The 14 T cell receptor beta chains listed next were all sequenced from one sample in a study of graft-versus-host responses after intestinal transplantation. From the graft tissue, intraepithelial and lamina propria lymphocytes were released through processing. TCRdb keeps only in-frame clones here, not all; method: immunoSEQ multiplex PCR. The sample consists of nearly 30,000 clones, approximately 80% of them appearing once. The material sequenced was ileum tissue, taken 98 days after intestinal transplantation. These receptors were taken from a human patient who received an intestinal transplant, so some T cells may come from the graft donor.

Remarks on this clone: Other nucleotide sequences in the sample specify the same CDR3. The gene calls are TRBV19 and TRBJ1-5, with TRBD1 matching over 7 bases. Germline V gene data show CDR1 as LNHDA and CDR2 as SQIVND (reference sequence). The CDR3 runs to 15 residues. J gave up 2 bases and V 3 bases, and 4 bases lay outside the gene matches. The CDR3 sequence is CASSIGQGGNQPQHF. Here the CDR3 DNA reads TGTGCCAGTAGTATTGGTCAGGGGGGCAATCAGCCCCAGCATTTT.

The V gene is TRBV9, the J gene TRBJ2-7, with D uncertain. Germline values: CDR1 SGDLS, CDR2 YYNGEE. The CDR3 extends over 15 amino acids. V dropped 3 bases and J dropped 0 bases, with 13 bases sitting between them. The CDR3 spells CASSEFLDSSYEQYF. DNA of the CDR3: TGTGCCAGCAGCGAGTTCCTAGATAGCTCCTACGAGCAGTACTTC.

The chain employs TRBV5-4 and TRBJ2-1; maybe TRBD1 (6 bases). Between the trimmed V and J ends, which lost 0 bases and 2 bases, there was a span of 9 bases. Germline CDR1 and CDR2: SGHNT and YYREEE (reference sequence). This CDR3 region has 15 residues. CDR3 nucleotide sequence: TGTGCCAGCAGCTTGGCAGGGGCTACCTACAATGAGCAGTTCTTC. This translates into CASSLAGATYNEQFF.

The chain couples TRBV13 to TRBJ1-1; TRBD1 matches 7 bases. Germline CDR1 and CDR2: PRHDT and FYEKMQ (reference sequence). The trim removed 5 bases at V and 3 bases at J, leaving 6 bases unmatched. This CDR3 spans 14 amino acids. The CDR3 DNA is TGTGCCAGCAGCCGGACAGGACCCTACACTGAAGCTTTCTTT. Translated, it gives CASSRTGPYTEAFF.

This clone was seen only once. In DNA, the CDR3 is TGTGCCAGCAGCCAAGAGTGGGGGGGAACCTACGAGCAGTACTTC. Its protein product is CASSQEWGGTYEQYF. The V gene is TRBV4-2, the J gene TRBJ2-7, with 7 bases identical to TRBD2. The germline V gene has CDR1 LGHNA and CDR2 YNFKEQ. Trimming at V came to 0 bases and at J to 2 bases, leaving 4 bases not matched to a gene. The CDR3 has 15 residues.

The chain links TRBV10-3 to TRBJ2-7; a weak D match, TRBD2 (5 bases). Germline loops: CDR1 ENHRY, CDR2 SYGVKD. The CDR3 spans 16 residues. Trimming took 6 bases from V and 4 from J, leaving 22 bases between them. The CDR3 coding sequence is TGTGCCATCAGCCTGGACTTAGGACGGAAACCTTACGAGCAGTACTTC. Its protein product is CAISLDLGRKPYEQYF.

The genes are TRBV5-4 and TRBJ2-1; the match to TRBD2 covers 8 bases. With 3 bases clipped from V and 5 bases from J, the junction kept 13 bases outside the gene matches. The germline V gene encodes CDR1 SGHNT and CDR2 YYREEE (reference sequence). This CDR3 is built from 17 residues. This CDR3 reads CASSSFAGGRRDNEQFF. The DNA of the CDR3 is TGTGCCAGCAGCTCGTTCGCGGGGGGTAGACGGGACAATGAGCAGTTCTTC. Variable domain in full (rest from reference TRBV5-4 and TRBJ2-1): ETGVTQSPTHLIKTRGQQVTLRCSSQSGHNTVSWYQQALGQGPQFIFQYYREEENGRGNFPPRFSGLQFPNYSSELNVNALELDDSALYLCASSSFAGGRRDNEQFFGPGTRLTVL.

V gene TRBV25-1 combines with J gene TRBJ1-3; D uncertain. The germline gives CDR1 MGHDK, CDR2 SYGVNS. The CDR3 runs 14 residues. V lost 3 bases to trimming and J lost 0 bases, with 6 bases between them. CDR3 sequence (DNA): TGTGCCAGCAGTGATCAAAACTCTGGAAACACCATATATTTT. This encodes CASSDQNSGNTIYF. Supplemented by reference TRBV25-1 and TRBJ1-3, the full variable domain reads EADIYQTPRYLVIGTGKKITLECSQTMGHDKMYWYQQDPGMELHLIHYSYGVNSTEKGDLSSESTVSRIRTEHFPLTLESARPSHTSQYLCASSDQNSGNTIYFGEGSWLTVV.

The chain uses TRBV25-1 and TRBJ2-1, with 8 nucleotides matching TRBD1. V dropped 2 bases and J dropped 3; count of bases not matched to a gene: 12. The CDR3 is 18 amino acids. Germline assignment: CDR1 MGHDK and CDR2 SYGVNS. CDR3 sequence reads: CASSEGHTGGQSYNEQFF. CDR3 bases: TGTGCCAGCAGTGAAGGTCATACAGGGGGACAGAGCTACAATGAGCAGTTCTTC.

The chain employs TRBV29-1 and TRBJ2-2, with D possibly matching TRBD2 (5 bases). The CDR3 runs to 17 residues. Germline V CDR1 and CDR2: SQVTM, ANQGSEA. Between the trimmed V and J ends, which lost 2 bases and 4 bases, there was a span of 20 bases. This CDR3 reads CSVEWENSLERTGELFF. The CDR3 region has the DNA TGCAGCGTTGAATGGGAGAACAGCCTCGAACGCACCGGGGAGCTGTTTTTT.

The chain uses TRBV7-8 and TRBJ1-5, with 9 bases lining up with TRBD1. This CDR3 is built from 15 residues. With 5 bases clipped from V and 4 bases from J, the junction kept 6 bases outside the gene matches. Germline V CDR1 and CDR2: SGHVS, FQNEAQ. This chain's CDR3 is CASSLDRGVNQPQHF. The CDR3 DNA is TGTGCCAGCAGCCTGGACAGGGGCGTTAATCAGCCCCAGCATTTT.

V gene TRBV9 combines with J gene TRBJ1-5; possibly TRBD1 for D (6 bases). The CDR3 spans 14 residues. The germline V gene has CDR1 SGDLS and CDR2 YYNGEE. The V end was cut by 3 bases, the J end by 6 bases, with 13 bases between. DNA of the CDR3: TGTGCCAGCAGCGGGGGGGGACAATTTCAGCCCCAGCATTTT. It translates to CASSGGGQFQPQHF.

This chain joins TRBV7-9 and TRBJ2-4; 7 bases fit TRBD2. The junction had 14 bases not matched to a gene; V was cut back by 5 bases and J by 4 bases. CDR1 is SEHNR, CDR2 FQNEAQ, per germline (reference sequence). The CDR3 length is 17 residues. DNA of the CDR3: TGTGCCAGCAGCCCGCCGGGGAGCGGGGTTTCTAAAAACATTCAGTACTTC. Its translation: CASSPPGSGVSKNIQYF.

J is TRBJ2-5 and V is TRBV7-8; 12 bases line up with TRBD2. The CDR3 consists of 17 residues. J gave up 5 bases and V 5 bases, and 12 bases lay outside the gene matches. Germline V gives CDR1 SGHVS, CDR2 FQNEAQ. This CDR3 reads CASSPPPLAGGRETQYF. The CDR3 DNA reads TGTGCCAGCAGCCCGCCTCCACTAGCGGGGGGCCGGGAGACCCAGTACTTC.